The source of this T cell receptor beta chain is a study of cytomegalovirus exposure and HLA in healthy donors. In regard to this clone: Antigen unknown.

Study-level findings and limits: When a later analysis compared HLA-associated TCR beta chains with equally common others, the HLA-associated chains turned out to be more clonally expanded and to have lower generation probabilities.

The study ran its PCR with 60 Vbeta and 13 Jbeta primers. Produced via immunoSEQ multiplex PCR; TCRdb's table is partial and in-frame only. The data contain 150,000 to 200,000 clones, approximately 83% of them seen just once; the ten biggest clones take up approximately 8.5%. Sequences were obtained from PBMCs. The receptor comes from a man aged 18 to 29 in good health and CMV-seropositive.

The CDR3 coding sequence is TGCGCCAGCAGCCAAAGCGGGGCCGGCCCCCCGCAGTATTTT. Amino acid sequence: CASSQSGAGPPQYF. The chain uses TRBV4-1 and TRBJ2-3, with TRBD2 matching over 7 bases. With 2 bases clipped from V and 10 bases from J, the junction kept 9 bases outside the gene matches. The CDR3 covers 14 residues. From germline, CDR1 is MGHRA and CDR2 YSYEKL.